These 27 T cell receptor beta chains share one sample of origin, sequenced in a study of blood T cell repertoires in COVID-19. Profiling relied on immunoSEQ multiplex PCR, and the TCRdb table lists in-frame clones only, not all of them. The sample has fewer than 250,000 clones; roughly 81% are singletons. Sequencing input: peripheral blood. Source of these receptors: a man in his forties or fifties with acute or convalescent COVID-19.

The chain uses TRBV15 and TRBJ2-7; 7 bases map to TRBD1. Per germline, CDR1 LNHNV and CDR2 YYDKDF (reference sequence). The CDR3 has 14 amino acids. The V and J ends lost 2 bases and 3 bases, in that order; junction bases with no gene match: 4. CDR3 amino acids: CATSRLSGGYEQYF. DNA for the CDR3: TGTGCCACCAGCAGATTGTCAGGGGGCTACGAGCAGTACTTC.

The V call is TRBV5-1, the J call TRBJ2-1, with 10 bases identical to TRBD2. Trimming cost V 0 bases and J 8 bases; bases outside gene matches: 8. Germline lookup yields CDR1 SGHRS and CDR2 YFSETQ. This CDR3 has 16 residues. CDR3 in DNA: TGCGCCAGCAGCTTGGCCCAGCGGGGGGGCCTCGATGAGCAGTTCTTC. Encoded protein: CASSLAQRGGLDEQFF.

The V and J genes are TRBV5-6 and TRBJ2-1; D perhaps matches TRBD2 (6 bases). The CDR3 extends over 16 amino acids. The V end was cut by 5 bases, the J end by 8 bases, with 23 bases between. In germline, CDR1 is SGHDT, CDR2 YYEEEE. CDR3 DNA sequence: TGTGCCAGCAGTCCGACTAGGGATAGAGTGGTCGATGAGCAGTTCTTC. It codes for CASSPTRDRVVDEQFF.

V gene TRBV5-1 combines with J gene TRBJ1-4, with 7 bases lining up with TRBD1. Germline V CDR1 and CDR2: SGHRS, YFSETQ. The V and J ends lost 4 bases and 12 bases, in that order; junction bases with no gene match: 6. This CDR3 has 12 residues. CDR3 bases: TGCGCCAGCAGCCCCGGACAGGCGGAACTGTTTTTT. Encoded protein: CASSPGQAELFF.

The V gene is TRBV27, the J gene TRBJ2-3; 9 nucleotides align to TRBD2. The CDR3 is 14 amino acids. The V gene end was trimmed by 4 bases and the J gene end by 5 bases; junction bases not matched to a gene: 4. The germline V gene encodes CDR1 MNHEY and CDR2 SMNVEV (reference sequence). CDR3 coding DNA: TGTGCCAGCAGTTACTTGCGGGGGGGAGATACGCAGTATTTT. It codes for CASSYLRGGDTQYF.

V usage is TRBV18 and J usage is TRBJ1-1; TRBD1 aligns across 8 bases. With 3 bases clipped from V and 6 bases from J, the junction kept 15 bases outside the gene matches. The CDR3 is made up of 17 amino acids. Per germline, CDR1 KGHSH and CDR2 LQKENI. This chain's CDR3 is CASSPWSRTGFTAEAFF. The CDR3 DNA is TGTGCCAGCTCACCTTGGTCCCGGACAGGGTTCACCGCTGAAGCTTTCTTT. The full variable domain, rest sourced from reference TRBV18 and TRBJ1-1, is NAGVMQNPRHLVRRRGQEARLRCSPMKGHSHVYWYRQLPEEGLKFMVYLQKENIIDESGMPKERFSAEFPKEGPSILRIQQVVRGDSAAYFCASSPWSRTGFTAEAFFGQGTRLTVV.

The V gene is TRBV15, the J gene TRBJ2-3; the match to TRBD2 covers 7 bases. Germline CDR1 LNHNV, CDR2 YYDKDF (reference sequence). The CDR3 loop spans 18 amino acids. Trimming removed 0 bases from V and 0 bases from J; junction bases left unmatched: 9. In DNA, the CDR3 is TGTGCCACCAGCAGAGAGTGGGGGATAGCGGGTAGCACAGATACGCAGTATTTT. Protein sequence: CATSREWGIAGSTDTQYF.

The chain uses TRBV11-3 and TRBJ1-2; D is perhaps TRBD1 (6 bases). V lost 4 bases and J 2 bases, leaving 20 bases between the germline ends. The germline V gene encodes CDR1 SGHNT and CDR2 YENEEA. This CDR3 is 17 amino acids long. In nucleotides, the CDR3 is TGTGCCAGCAGCTCCCCTCCTAGGTCAGGGGAAAACTATGGCTACACCTTC. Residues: CASSSPPRSGENYGYTF.

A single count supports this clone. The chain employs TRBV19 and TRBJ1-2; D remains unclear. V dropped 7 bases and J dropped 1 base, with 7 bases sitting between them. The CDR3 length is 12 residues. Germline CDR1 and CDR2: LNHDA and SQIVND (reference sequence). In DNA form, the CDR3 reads TGTGCCAGTAAGCCTAATAACTATGGCTACACCTTC. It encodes CASKPNNYGYTF.

CDR3 DNA sequence: TGTGCCACCAGCAAAAGTCCCGGAGGGGACACTGAAGCTTTCTTT. It encodes CATSKSPGGDTEAFF. The chain combines TRBV15 with TRBJ1-1, with a tentative D call TRBD1 (5 bases). There are 15 residues in the CDR3. V was clipped by 4 bases and J by 3 bases, with 15 bases between them. Germline V gives CDR1 LNHNV, CDR2 YYDKDF (reference sequence).

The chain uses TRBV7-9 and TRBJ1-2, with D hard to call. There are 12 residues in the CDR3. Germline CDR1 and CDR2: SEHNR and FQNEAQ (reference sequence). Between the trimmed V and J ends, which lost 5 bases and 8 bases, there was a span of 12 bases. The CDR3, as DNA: TGTGCCAGCAGCCTGGAGCTTGGGGGCTACACCTTC. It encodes CASSLELGGYTF.

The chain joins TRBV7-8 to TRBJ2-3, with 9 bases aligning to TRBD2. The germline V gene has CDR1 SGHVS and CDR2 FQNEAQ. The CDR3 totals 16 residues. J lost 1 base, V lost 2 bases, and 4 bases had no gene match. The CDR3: CASSLWREGGTDTQYF. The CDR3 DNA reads TGTGCCAGCAGCTTATGGCGGGAGGGGGGCACAGATACGCAGTATTTT.

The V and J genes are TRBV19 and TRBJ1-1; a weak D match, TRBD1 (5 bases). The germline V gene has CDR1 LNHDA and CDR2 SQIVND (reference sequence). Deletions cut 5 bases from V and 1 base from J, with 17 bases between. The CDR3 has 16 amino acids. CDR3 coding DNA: TGTGCCAGTAGTCGGCGCCGCGGGGGAGGGAACACTGAAGCTTTCTTT. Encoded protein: CASSRRRGGGNTEAFF.

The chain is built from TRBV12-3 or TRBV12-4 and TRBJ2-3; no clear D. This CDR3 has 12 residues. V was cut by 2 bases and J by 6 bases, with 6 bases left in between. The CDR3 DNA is TGTGCCAGCAGTTTATTTTCTGATACGCAGTATTTT. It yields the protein CASSLFSDTQYF.

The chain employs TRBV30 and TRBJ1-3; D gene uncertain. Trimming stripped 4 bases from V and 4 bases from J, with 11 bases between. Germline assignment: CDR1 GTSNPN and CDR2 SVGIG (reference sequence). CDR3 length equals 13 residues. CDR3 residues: CAWTLGSGNTIYF. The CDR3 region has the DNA TGTGCCTGGACCCTAGGCAGCGGAAACACCATATATTTT.

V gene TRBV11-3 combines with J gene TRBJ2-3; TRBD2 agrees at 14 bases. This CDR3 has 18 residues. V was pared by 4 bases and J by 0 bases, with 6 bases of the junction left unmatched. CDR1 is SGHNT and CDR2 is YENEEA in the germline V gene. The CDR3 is CASSWTSGRPLSTDTQYF. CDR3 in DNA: TGTGCCAGCAGCTGGACTAGCGGGAGGCCACTTAGCACAGATACGCAGTATTTT.

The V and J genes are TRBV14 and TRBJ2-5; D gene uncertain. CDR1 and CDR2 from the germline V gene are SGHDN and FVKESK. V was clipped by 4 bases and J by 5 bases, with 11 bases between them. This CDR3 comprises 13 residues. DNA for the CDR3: TGTGCCAGCAGCCCGGTTGTGTCGGAGACCCAGTACTTC. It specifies CASSPVVSETQYF.

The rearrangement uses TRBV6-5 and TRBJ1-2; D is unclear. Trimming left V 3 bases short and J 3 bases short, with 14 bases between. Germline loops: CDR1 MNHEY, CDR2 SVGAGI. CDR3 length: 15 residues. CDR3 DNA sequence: TGTGCCAGCAGTTATAATCCAAACGAGGACTATGGCTACACCTTC. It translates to CASSYNPNEDYGYTF.

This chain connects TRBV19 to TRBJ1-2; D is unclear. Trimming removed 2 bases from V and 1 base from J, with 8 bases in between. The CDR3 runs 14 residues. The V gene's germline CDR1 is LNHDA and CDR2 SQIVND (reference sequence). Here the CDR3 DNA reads TGTGCCAGTAGTATAAGTCGGGATAACTATGGCTACACCTTC. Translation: CASSISRDNYGYTF.

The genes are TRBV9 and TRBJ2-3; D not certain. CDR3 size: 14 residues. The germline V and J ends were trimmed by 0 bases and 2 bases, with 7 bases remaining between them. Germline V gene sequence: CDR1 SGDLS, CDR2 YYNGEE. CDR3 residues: CASSVGTITDTQYF. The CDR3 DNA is TGTGCCAGCAGCGTAGGAACTATCACAGATACGCAGTATTTT. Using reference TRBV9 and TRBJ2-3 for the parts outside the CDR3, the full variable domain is DSGVTQTPKHLITATGQRVTLRCSPRSGDLSVYWYQQSLDQGLQFLIQYYNGEERAKGNILERFSAQQFPDLHSELNLSSLELGDSALYFCASSVGTITDTQYFGPGTRLTVL.

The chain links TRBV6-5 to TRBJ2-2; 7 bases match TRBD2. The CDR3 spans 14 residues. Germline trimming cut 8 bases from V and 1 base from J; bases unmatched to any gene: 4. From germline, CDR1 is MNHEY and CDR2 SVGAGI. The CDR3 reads CASVSGGNTGELFF. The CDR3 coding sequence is TGTGCCAGCGTCTCGGGAGGGAACACCGGGGAGCTGTTTTTT.

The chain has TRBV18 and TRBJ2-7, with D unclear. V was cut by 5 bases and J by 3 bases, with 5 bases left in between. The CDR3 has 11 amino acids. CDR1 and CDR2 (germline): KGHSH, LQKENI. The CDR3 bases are TGTGCCAGCTCAAATCGCTACGAGCAGTACTTC. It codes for CASSNRYEQYF.

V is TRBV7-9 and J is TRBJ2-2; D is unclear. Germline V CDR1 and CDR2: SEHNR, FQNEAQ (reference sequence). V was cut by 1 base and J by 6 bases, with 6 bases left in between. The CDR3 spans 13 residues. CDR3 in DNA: TGTGCCAGCAGCTTAGGTCCGGCCGGGGAGCTGTTTTTT. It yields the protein CASSLGPAGELFF.

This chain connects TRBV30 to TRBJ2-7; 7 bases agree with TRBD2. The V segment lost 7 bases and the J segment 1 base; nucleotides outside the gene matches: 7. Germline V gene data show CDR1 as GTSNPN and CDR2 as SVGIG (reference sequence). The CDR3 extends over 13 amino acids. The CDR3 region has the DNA TGTGCCTTATCCCCTAGCGGATCCTACGAGCAGTACTTC. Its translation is CALSPSGSYEQYF.

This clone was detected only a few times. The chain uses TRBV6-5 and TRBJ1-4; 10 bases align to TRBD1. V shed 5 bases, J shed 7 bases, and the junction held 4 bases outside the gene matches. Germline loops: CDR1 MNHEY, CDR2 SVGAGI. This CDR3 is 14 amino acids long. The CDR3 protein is CASSKTGGSEKLFF. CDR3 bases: TGTGCCAGCAGTAAGACAGGGGGCTCTGAAAAACTGTTTTTT.

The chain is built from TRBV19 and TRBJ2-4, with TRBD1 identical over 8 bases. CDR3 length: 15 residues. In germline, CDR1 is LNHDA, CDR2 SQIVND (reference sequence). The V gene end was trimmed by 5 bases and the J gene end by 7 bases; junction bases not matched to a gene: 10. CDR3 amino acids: CASSVDRVGGNIQYF. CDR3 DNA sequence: TGTGCCAGTAGTGTGGACAGGGTTGGTGGGAACATTCAGTACTTC.

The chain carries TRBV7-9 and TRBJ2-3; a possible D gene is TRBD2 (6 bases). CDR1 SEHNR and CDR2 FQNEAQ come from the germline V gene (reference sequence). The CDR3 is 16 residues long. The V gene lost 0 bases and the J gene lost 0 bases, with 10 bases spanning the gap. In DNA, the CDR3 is TGTGCCAGCAGCTTAGCCGCGGGGCCTAGCACAGATACGCAGTATTTT. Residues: CASSLAAGPSTDTQYF.